Shown below are 10 T cell receptor beta chains from a single sample sequenced in a study of shared clonotypes between healthy human individuals. TCRdb keeps only in-frame clones here, not all; method: immunoSEQ multiplex PCR. In the table there are approximately 97,000 clones, around two thirds of which are singletons. Sequences were obtained from memory CD8+ T cells sorted from blood. Sample subset: CD45RO+ cells pooled with CCR7-negative TemRA cells. Receptors originate from a man aged 25-45 years in good health.

This chain uses TRBV28 with TRBJ2-5; 10 nucleotides line up with TRBD2. The CDR3 spans 15 residues. Per the germline V gene, CDR1 is MDHEN and CDR2 is SYDVKM. Trimming took 10 bases from V and 2 from J; bases not matched to a gene: 10. The CDR3 region has the DNA TGTGCCATCCAGCGGGAGGGCTCCCCTCAAGAGACCCAGTACTTC. Its translation is CAIQREGSPQETQYF.

The chain has TRBV6-5 and TRBJ2-3, with D uncertain. The CDR3 totals 13 residues. Germline V gene lookup returns CDR1 MNHEY and CDR2 SVGAGI. The V gene lost 0 bases and the J gene lost 8 bases, with 9 bases spanning the gap. For the CDR3, the DNA is TGTGCCAGCAGTTACTCGATATCGGCTACGCAGTATTTT. This sequence encodes CASSYSISATQYF.

The genes are TRBV7-9 and TRBJ2-2; 9 nucleotides match TRBD2. The CDR3 is made up of 17 amino acids. Germline V lookup: CDR1 SEHNR, CDR2 FQNEAQ (reference sequence). V gave up 1 base and J gave up 6 bases; unmatched junction bases: 9. The DNA for the CDR3 is TGTGCCAGCAGCTTAGTATTCGGGACTAGCTTTTCCGGGGAGCTGTTTTTT. Translating gives CASSLVFGTSFSGELFF.

This clone was seen only a few times. The chain recombines TRBV15 with TRBJ2-7; 11 positions agree with TRBD1. The CDR3 is made up of 17 amino acids. With V trimmed by 0 bases and J by 5 bases, 9 bases remained unmatched. Germline V gene data show CDR1 as LNHNV and CDR2 as YYDKDF (reference sequence). DNA of the CDR3: TGTGCCACCAGCAGAGATCTAGGAGGACAGGGGGCCGACGAGCAGTACTTC. Translated, it gives CATSRDLGGQGADEQYF.

This rearrangement joins TRBV5-1 to TRBJ2-7, with a possible D match to TRBD2 (5 bases). Germline V lookup: CDR1 SGHRS, CDR2 YFSETQ. The CDR3 length is 14 residues. V was pared by 3 bases and J by 3 bases, with 13 bases between. This chain's CDR3 is CASSSLGLLYEQYF. The CDR3, as DNA: TGCGCCAGCAGCTCGTTAGGACTGCTCTACGAGCAGTACTTC.

The genes are TRBV2 and TRBJ1-5; 7 nucleotides line up with TRBD1. V gave up 6 bases and J gave up 0 bases; unmatched junction bases: 2. Germline assignment: CDR1 SNHLY and CDR2 FYNNEI. The CDR3 is 14 residues long. In nucleotides, the CDR3 is TGTGCCAGCAGGGACAGGCTTAGCAATCAGCCCCAGCATTTT. Encoded protein: CASRDRLSNQPQHF. The complete variable domain, with remaining parts taken from reference TRBV2 and TRBJ1-5, reads EPEVTQTPSHQVTQMGQEVILRCVPISNHLYFYWYRQILGQKVEFLVSFYNNEISEKSEIFDDQFSVERPDGSNFTLKIRSTKLEDSAMYFCASRDRLSNQPQHFGDGTRLSIL.

This clone was recorded at least ten times. The V and J genes are TRBV7-6 and TRBJ2-7, with 11 bases fitting TRBD1. J lost 9 bases, V lost 5 bases, and 12 bases had no gene match. CDR1 is SGHVS, CDR2 FNYEAQ, per germline. The CDR3 consists of 15 residues. The CDR3 nucleotides are TGTGCCAGCAGCCCTCCGGGACAGGGGGGTCTGAGGCAGTACTTC. This sequence encodes CASSPPGQGGLRQYF.

To note about this clone: This clone may be a read error of a much larger clone one base away. DNA for the CDR3: TGTGCCAGCAGTTCCAGCGAGTATGGCCACACCTTC. Encoded protein: CASSSSEYGHTF. The chain is built from TRBV6-5 and TRBJ1-2; no definite D call. Per germline, CDR1 MNHEY and CDR2 SVGAGI. This CDR3 is built from 12 residues.

This clone has a count of ten or more. This chain uses TRBV6-4 with TRBJ2-1, with D hard to call. The CDR3 totals 15 residues. Germline V gene sequence: CDR1 MRHNA, CDR2 SNTAGT. The germline V and J ends were trimmed by 2 bases and 0 bases, with 8 bases remaining between them. The DNA of the CDR3 is TGTGCCAGCAGTGACGGCGAGAGCTCCTACAATGAGCAGTTCTTC. Translation gives CASSDGESSYNEQFF.

The chain is built from TRBV29-1 and TRBJ1-1; possible D gene TRBD1, 6 bases. The CDR3 is 16 amino acids. CDR1 SQVTM and CDR2 ANQGSEA come from the germline V gene. Trimming shortened V by 1 base and J by 0 bases, and 15 bases separated the two germline ends. CDR3 DNA: TGCAGCGTTGAAGCCCCCCCGGACAGTATGAACACTGAAGCTTTCTTT. Protein: CSVEAPPDSMNTEAFF.